These T cell receptor beta chains were read from a single sample in a study of blood T cell repertoires in COVID-19. The repertoire was sequenced with immunoSEQ multiplex PCR; TCRdb's copy has only in-frame clones and lacks some. The repertoire includes approximately 230,000 clones, 80% to 90% of them detected once, and more than 3.5% sits in the top ten. The sequenced sample was PBMCs or T cells enriched from blood (not recorded which). These receptors all stem from a woman aged 25-40 years who had recovered from COVID-19. CDR3s include the opening cysteine and the closing phenylalanine or tryptophan. D genes are given only for firm matches. Size tells how often a clone was seen (once, few, many) or the class of an expanded clone, and some rows leave it out.

D,V,size,J,CDR3,DNA
TRBD1,TRBV7-2,-,TRBJ1-5,CASSISGGGNQPQHF,TGTGCCAGCAGCATATCAGGGGGCGGCAATCAGCCCCAGCATTTT
TRBD2,TRBV19,-,TRBJ2-5,CASSIFTTSGSAETQYF,TGTGCCAGTAGTATCTTCACAACTAGCGGGAGTGCTGAGACCCAGTACTTC
TRBD2,TRBV7-9,-,TRBJ2-2,CASSPPGGGITGELFF,TGTGCCAGCAGCCCCCCGGGAGGGGGAATTACCGGGGAGCTGTTTTTT
TRBD1,TRBV11-2,-,TRBJ2-4,CASSSYRDRNIQYF,TGTGCCAGCAGCTCATACAGGGACAGGAACATTCAGTACTTC
-,TRBV27,-,TRBJ2-5,CASSLWAGAETQYF,TGTGCCAGCAGTTTATGGGCGGGGGCAGAGACCCAGTACTTC
TRBD2,TRBV30,once,TRBJ2-3,CAWKEGGRTDTQYF,TGTGCCTGGAAGGAGGGAGGGAGAACAGATACGCAGTATTTT
TRBD2,TRBV6-5,-,TRBJ2-1,CASSSGGNEQFF,TGTGCCAGCAGTAGCGGGGGTAATGAGCAGTTCTTC
TRBD1,TRBV11-2,-,TRBJ2-3,CASSLGQMSTDTQYF,TGTGCCAGCAGTTTGGGACAGATGAGCACAGATACGCAGTATTTT
-,TRBV5-5,-,TRBJ1-3,CASSLGGNTIYF,TGTGCCAGCAGCCTCGGTGGAAACACCATATATTTT
TRBD2,TRBV13,-,TRBJ2-7,CASSLGFFRREGSYEQYF,TGTGCCAGCAGCTTAGGCTTTTTTCGGCGGGAGGGATCCTACGAGCAGTACTTC
-,TRBV6-5,-,TRBJ1-1,CASSYLPLDMNTEAFF,TGTGCCAGCAGTTACTTGCCGTTGGACATGAACACTGAAGCTTTCTTT
TRBD1,TRBV7-9,-,TRBJ2-4,CASSRLTGPTKNIQYF,TGTGCCAGCAGCAGACTGACAGGGCCCACCAAAAACATTCAGTACTTC
-,TRBV19,-,TRBJ1-5,CASSISDRRNQPQHF,TGTGCCAGTAGTATCTCAGACAGGAGGAATCAGCCCCAGCATTTT
-,TRBV30,few,TRBJ2-5,CAWSVLGETQYF,TGTGCCTGGAGTGTACTAGGGGAGACCCAGTACTTC
-,TRBV10-3,few,TRBJ1-6,CAISENRESPLHF,TGTGCCATCAGTGAGAACAGGGAATCACCCCTCCACTTT
-,TRBV28,few,TRBJ1-2,CASSLIGGGGYTF,TGTGCCAGCAGTTTAATTGGGGGGGGTGGCTACACCTTC
TRBD2,TRBV19,-,TRBJ2-1,CASSSTGTSGTEQFF,TGTGCCAGTAGTTCGACCGGGACTAGCGGGACTGAGCAGTTCTTC
-,TRBV7-9,-,TRBJ2-1,CASSGANDRNNEQFF,TGTGCCAGCAGCGGTGCCAATGACAGAAACAATGAGCAGTTCTTC
TRBD1,TRBV28,once,TRBJ2-5,CASSSAGQGQETQYF,TGTGCCAGCAGTTCCGCGGGACAGGGCCAAGAGACCCAGTACTTC
TRBD1,TRBV19,-,TRBJ1-1,CASSPGTGGRITEAFF,TGTGCCAGTAGCCCCGGGACAGGGGGCCGCATCACTGAAGCTTTCTTT
TRBD1,TRBV7-2,-,TRBJ1-1,CASSTIQGRGTEAFF,TGTGCCAGCAGCACGATACAGGGGAGAGGGACTGAAGCTTTCTTT
TRBD2,TRBV4-3,once,TRBJ2-3,CASSPQGTSGRAGRGDTQYF,TGCGCCAGCAGCCCCCAGGGGACTAGCGGGAGGGCCGGGAGGGGGGATACGCAGTATTTT
-,TRBV30,-,TRBJ1-1,CAWTFVAGTEAFF,TGTGCCTGGACGTTCGTGGCGGGCACTGAAGCTTTCTTT
-,TRBV4-3,-,TRBJ2-4,CASSHVRFGESKNIQYF,TGCGCCAGCAGCCACGTCAGGTTTGGGGAGTCCAAAAACATTCAGTACTTC
-,TRBV3-1/TRBV3-2,-,TRBJ2-7,CASSRFVQGPYEQYF,TGTGCCAGCAGCCGCTTTGTACAGGGACCCTACGAGCAGTACTTC
TRBD1,TRBV7-2,once,TRBJ1-1,CASSTDRGEAFF,TGTGCCAGCAGCACCGACAGGGGGGAAGCTTTCTTT
TRBD1,TRBV29-1,-,TRBJ2-3,CSVEGGQGSTDTQYF,TGCAGCGTTGAAGGGGGACAGGGGAGCACAGATACGCAGTATTTT
TRBD1,TRBV9,-,TRBJ1-2,CASSTNPQGQNYGYTF,TGTGCCAGCAGCACAAATCCCCAGGGACAGAACTATGGCTACACCTTC
-,TRBV15,-,TRBJ2-1,CATSRDRRTRGNEQFF,TGTGCCACCAGCAGAGATCGGAGGACCAGGGGCAATGAGCAGTTCTTC
-,TRBV28,-,TRBJ2-4,CASSTLELAKNIQYF,TGTGCCAGCAGTACCCTCGAGCTAGCCAAAAACATTCAGTACTTC
-,TRBV29-1,-,TRBJ2-1,CSAGNPYNEQFF,TGCAGCGCCGGTAACCCCTACAATGAGCAGTTCTTC
TRBD1,TRBV19,-,TRBJ1-6,CASSMDRALHF,TGTGCCAGTAGTATGGACAGGGCCCTCCACTTT
-,TRBV3-1/TRBV3-2,-,TRBJ1-2,CASSQFQGGYTF,TGTGCCAGCAGCCAATTCCAGGGAGGCTACACCTTC
-,TRBV7-9,-,TRBJ1-5,CASRGDSNQPQHF,TGTGCCAGCCGCGGGGATAGCAATCAGCCCCAGCATTTT
TRBD1,TRBV7-2,few,TRBJ1-5,CASSFGTGGGQPQHF,TGTGCCAGCAGCTTTGGGACAGGGGGGGGTCAGCCCCAGCATTTT
TRBD1,TRBV25-1,-,TRBJ2-1,CASSEGQGRNEQFF,TGTGCCAGCAGTGAGGGACAGGGGCGGAATGAGCAGTTCTTC
-,TRBV11-3,-,TRBJ1-1,CASSLGKRTEAFF,TGTGCCAGCAGCTTAGGCAAGAGAACTGAAGCTTTCTTT
-,TRBV6-5,-,TRBJ2-6,CASSPPRAGANVLTF,TGTGCCAGCTCCCCCCCAAGAGCTGGGGCCAACGTCCTGACTTTC
-,TRBV6-1,-,TRBJ1-5,CASSARAISGNQPQHF,TGTGCCAGCAGTGCGAGGGCAATTAGCGGCAATCAGCCCCAGCATTTT
-,TRBV6-6,-,TRBJ2-7,CATRDYEQYF,TGTGCCACTCGGGACTACGAGCAGTACTTC
TRBD1,TRBV6-5,-,TRBJ2-7,CASSRTGREQYF,TGTGCCAGCAGCAGGACAGGGCGCGAGCAGTACTTC
TRBD2,TRBV7-2,-,TRBJ2-1,CASNPLRASGYNEQFF,TGTGCCAGCAACCCCCTCCGGGCTAGCGGGTACAATGAGCAGTTCTTC
-,TRBV2,-,TRBJ2-5,CASSDPIATTQETQYF,TGTGCCAGCAGTGATCCAATAGCGACAACCCAAGAGACCCAGTACTTC
TRBD2,TRBV5-4,-,TRBJ2-1,CASSLAGGHEQFF,TGTGCCAGCAGCTTGGCGGGAGGACATGAGCAGTTCTTC
-,TRBV5-1,-,TRBJ1-1,CASSFTRMNTEAFF,TGCGCCAGCAGCTTTACAAGAATGAACACTGAAGCTTTCTTT
-,TRBV5-1,-,TRBJ1-6,CASSPTETGSNSPLHF,TGCGCCAGCAGCCCCACCGAGACAGGCAGTAATTCACCCCTCCACTTT
TRBD1,TRBV18,-,TRBJ1-1,CASSPPGTDNTEAFF,TGTGCCAGCTCACCACCCGGGACAGACAACACTGAAGCTTTCTTT
-,TRBV28,-,TRBJ1-1,CASIKSNTEAFF,TGTGCCAGCATAAAGAGCAACACTGAAGCTTTCTTT
-,TRBV10-3,-,TRBJ2-2,CAISPRQGPTELFF,TGTGCCATCAGCCCCCGACAAGGCCCCACGGAGCTGTTTTTT
TRBD1,TRBV28,-,TRBJ1-1,CASSPGQGLQAFF,TGTGCCAGCAGCCCGGGACAGGGATTGCAAGCTTTCTTT
-,TRBV11-2,-,TRBJ1-2,CASSSHRTTNYGYTF,TGTGCCAGCAGCTCCCATCGGACAACCAACTATGGCTACACCTTC